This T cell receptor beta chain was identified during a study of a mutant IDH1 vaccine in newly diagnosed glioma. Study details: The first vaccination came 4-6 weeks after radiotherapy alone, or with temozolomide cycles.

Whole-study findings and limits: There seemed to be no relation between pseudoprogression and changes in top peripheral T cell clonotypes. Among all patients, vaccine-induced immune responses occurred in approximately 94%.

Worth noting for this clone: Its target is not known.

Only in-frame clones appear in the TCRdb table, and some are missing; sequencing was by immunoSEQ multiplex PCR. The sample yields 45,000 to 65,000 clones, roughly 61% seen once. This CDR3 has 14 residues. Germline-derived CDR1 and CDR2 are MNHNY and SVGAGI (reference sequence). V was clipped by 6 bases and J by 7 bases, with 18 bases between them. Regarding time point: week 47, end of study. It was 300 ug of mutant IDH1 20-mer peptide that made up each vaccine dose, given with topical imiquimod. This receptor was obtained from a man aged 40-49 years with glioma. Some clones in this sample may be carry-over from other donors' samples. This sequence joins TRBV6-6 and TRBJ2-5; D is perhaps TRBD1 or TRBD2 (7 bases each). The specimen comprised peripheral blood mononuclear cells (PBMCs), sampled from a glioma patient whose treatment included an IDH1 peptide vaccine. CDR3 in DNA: TGTGCCAGCAGACCAGGGGGGGACCAACTGACCCAGTACTTC. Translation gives CASRPGGDQLTQYF.